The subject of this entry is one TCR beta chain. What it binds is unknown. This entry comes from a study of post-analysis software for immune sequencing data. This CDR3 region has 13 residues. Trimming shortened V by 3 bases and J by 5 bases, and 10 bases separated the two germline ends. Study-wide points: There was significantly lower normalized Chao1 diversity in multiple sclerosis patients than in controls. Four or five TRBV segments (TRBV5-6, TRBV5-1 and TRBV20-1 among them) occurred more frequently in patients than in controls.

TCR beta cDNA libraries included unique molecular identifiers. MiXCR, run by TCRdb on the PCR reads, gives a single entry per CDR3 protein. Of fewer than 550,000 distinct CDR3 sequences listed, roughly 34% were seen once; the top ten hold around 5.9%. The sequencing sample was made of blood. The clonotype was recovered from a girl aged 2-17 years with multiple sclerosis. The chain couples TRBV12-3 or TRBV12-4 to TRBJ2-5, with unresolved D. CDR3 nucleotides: TGTGCCAGCAGTTTTCTGCCCCTGGAGACCCAGTACTTC. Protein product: CASSFLPLETQYF.